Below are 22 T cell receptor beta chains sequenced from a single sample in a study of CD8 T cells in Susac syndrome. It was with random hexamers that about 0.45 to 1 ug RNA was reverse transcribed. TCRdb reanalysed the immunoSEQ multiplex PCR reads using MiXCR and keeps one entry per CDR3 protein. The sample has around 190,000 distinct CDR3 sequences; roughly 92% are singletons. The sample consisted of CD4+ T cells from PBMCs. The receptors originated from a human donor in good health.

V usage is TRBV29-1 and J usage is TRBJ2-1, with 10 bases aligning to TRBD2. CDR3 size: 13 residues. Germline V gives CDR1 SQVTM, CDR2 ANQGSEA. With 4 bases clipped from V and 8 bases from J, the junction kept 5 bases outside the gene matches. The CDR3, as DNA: TGCAGCGTTGCCGGGACTAGCGTAGATGAGCAGTTCTTC. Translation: CSVAGTSVDEQFF.

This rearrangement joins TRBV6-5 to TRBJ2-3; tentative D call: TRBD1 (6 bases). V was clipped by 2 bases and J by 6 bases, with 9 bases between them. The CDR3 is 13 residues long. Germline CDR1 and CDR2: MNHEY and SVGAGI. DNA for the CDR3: TGTGCCAGCAGTTACCAAGGACAGGATACGCAGTATTTT. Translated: CASSYQGQDTQYF.

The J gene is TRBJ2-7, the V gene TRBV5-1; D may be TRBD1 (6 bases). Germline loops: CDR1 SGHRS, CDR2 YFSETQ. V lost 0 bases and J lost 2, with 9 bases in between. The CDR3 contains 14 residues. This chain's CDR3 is CASSLGGQTYEQYF. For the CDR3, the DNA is TGCGCCAGCAGCTTGGGGGGACAAACCTACGAGCAGTACTTC.

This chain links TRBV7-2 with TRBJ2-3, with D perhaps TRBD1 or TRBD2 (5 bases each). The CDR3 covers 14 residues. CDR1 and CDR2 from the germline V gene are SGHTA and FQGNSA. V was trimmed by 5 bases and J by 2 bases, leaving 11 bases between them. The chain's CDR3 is CASSLVGVTDTQYF. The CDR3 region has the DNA TGTGCCAGCAGCCTGGTGGGGGTCACAGATACGCAGTATTTT.

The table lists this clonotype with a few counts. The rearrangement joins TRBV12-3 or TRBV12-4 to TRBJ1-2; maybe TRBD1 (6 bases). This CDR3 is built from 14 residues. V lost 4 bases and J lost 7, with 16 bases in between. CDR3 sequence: CASSSTGGAGGYTF. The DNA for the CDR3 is TGTGCCAGCAGTTCGACAGGAGGGGCGGGTGGCTACACCTTC.

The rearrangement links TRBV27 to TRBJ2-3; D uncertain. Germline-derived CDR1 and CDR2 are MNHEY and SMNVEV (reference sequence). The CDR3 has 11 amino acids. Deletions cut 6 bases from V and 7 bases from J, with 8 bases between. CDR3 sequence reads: CASRTHHTQYF. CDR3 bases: TGTGCCAGCAGAACCCACCATACGCAGTATTTT.

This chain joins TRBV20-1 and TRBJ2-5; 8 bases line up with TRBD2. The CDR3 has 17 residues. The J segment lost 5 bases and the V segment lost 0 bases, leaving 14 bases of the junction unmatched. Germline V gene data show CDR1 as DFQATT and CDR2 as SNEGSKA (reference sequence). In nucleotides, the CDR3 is TGCAGTGCTAGAGATCGGACTAGCATAGGGCGGTGGGAGACCCAGTACTTC. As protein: CSARDRTSIGRWETQYF.

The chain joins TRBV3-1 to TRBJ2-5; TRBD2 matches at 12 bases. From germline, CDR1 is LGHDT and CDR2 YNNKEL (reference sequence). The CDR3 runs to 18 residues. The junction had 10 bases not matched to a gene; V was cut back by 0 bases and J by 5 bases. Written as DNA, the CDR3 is TGTGCCAGCAGCCAAGAGTTGACTAGCGGGGGATGGGGGGAGACCCAGTACTTC. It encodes CASSQELTSGGWGETQYF.

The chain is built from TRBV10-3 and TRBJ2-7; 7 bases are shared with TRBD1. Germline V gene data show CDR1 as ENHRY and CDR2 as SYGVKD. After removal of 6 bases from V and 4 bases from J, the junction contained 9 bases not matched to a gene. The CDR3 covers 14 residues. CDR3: CAIRSTGTVYEQYF. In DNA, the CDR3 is TGTGCCATCAGATCTACCGGGACAGTATACGAGCAGTACTTC.

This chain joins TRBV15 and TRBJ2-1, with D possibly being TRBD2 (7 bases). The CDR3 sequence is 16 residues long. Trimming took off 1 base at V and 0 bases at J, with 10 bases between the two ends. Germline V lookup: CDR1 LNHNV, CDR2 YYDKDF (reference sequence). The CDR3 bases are TGTGCCACCAGCAGAGTAGGGGGGGGCTCCTACAATGAGCAGTTCTTC. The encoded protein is CATSRVGGGSYNEQFF.

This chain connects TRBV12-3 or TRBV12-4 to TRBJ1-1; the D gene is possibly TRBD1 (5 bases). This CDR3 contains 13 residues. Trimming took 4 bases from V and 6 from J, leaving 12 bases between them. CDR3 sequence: CASSSRQRAEAFF. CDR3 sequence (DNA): TGTGCCAGCAGTTCACGACAGCGCGCTGAAGCTTTCTTT.

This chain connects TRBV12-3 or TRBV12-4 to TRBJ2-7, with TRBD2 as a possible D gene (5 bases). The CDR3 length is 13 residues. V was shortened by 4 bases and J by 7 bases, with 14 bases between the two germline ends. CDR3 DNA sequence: TGTGCCAGCAGTTCCCTATCAGGAGGAGAGCAGTACTTC. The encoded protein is CASSSLSGGEQYF.

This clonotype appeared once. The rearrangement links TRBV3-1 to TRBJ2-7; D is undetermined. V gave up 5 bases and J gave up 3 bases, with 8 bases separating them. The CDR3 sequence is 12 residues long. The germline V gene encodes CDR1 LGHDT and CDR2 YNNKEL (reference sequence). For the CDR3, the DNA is TGTGCCAGCAGCTCACTCGGCTACGAGCAGTACTTC. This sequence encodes CASSSLGYEQYF.

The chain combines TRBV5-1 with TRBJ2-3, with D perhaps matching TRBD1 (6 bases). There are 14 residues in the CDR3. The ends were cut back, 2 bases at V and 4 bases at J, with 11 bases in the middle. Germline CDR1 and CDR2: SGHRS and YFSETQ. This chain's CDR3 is CASSFGDTADTQYF. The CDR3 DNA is TGCGCCAGCAGCTTTGGGGACACAGCAGATACGCAGTATTTT.

The CDR3 DNA reads as TGTGCCAGCACCCCGGGCGGGACTGGAAACACCATATATTTT. Protein product: CASTPGGTGNTIYF. The V gene is TRBV7-9, the J gene TRBJ1-3; D gene unclear. Germline V lookup: CDR1 SEHNR, CDR2 FQNEAQ (reference sequence). The CDR3 is 14 amino acids. V shed 7 bases and J shed 2 bases, with 12 bases lying between them.

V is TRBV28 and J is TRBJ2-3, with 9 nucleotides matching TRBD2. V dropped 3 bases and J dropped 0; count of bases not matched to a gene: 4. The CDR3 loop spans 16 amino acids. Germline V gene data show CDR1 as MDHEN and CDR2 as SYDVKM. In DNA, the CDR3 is TGTGCCAGCAGTTTCTTAGCGGGGGCTAGCACAGATACGCAGTATTTT. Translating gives CASSFLAGASTDTQYF.

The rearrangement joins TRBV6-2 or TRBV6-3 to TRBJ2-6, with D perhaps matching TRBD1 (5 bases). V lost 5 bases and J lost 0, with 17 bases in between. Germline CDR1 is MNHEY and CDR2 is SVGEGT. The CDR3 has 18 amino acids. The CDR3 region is CASSPRGQGGSGANVLTF. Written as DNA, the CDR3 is TGTGCCAGCAGTCCTAGGGGCCAAGGCGGCTCTGGGGCCAACGTCCTGACTTTC.

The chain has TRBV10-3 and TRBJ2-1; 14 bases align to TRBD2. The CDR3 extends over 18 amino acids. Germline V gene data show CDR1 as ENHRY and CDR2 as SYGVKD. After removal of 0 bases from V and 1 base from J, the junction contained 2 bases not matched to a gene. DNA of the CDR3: TGTGCCATCAGTGAGTCCGGACTAGCGGGGGGTTCCTACAATGAGCAGTTCTTC. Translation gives CAISESGLAGGSYNEQFF.

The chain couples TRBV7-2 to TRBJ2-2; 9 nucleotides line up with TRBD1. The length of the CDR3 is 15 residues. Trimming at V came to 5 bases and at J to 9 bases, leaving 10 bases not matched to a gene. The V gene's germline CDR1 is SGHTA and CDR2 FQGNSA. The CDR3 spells CASSLRTGDSRELFF. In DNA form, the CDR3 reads TGTGCCAGCAGCCTAAGGACAGGGGACAGCCGGGAGCTGTTTTTT.

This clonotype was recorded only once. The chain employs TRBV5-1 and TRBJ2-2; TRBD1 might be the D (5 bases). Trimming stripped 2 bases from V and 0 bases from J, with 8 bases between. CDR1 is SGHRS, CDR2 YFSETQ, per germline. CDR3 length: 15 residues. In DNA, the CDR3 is TGCGCCAGCAGCTTACGGACATCGAACACCGGGGAGCTGTTTTTT. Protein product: CASSLRTSNTGELFF.

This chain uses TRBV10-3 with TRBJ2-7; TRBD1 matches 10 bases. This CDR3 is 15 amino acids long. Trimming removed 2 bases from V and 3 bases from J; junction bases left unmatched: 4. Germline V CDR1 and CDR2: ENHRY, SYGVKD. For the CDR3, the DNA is TGTGCCATCAGTGAGCCCGACAGGGGGCACTACGAGCAGTACGTC. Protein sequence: CAISEPDRGHYEQYV.

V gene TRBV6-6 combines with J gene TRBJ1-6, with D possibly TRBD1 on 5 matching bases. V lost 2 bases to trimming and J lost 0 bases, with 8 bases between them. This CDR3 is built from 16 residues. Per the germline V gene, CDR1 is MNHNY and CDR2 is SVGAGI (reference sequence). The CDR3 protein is CASSYDQGSYNSPLHF. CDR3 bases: TGTGCCAGCAGTTACGACCAGGGCTCCTATAATTCACCCCTCCACTTT.